This T cell receptor (beta chain) was identified in a study of blood T cells in healthy people across ages (dated by TCRdb to between 2014 and 2017). Regarding the research as a whole: Template switching captured roughly one uniquely barcoded TCR beta cDNA molecule per two T cells in model experiments. To track age-related changes in TCR beta repertoire diversity, the study relied on deep sequencing normalized with unique cDNA molecular identifiers. The donors were divided into four age groups: young (average 16 years), middle-aged (around 41), aged (approximately 59) and long-lived (about 84). To avoid experimental bias, donors of different ages were distributed randomly across sequencing lanes. Using the same blood draw, the study looked at two additional independent replicas of 1 million unique cDNA reads for two donors, one aged 18 to 30 and the other aged 80 or older.

In its sample, this clonotype was seen a few times. Its specific antigen is unknown. One base away there is no much larger clone; base qualities are not given. The library was produced with 5' RACE. The data were produced on an Illumina HiSeq 2500. A second roughly 7 to 11 cycle PCR used a sample-barcoded 5' primer and a J-beta primer mix. A template-switch 5' adaptor carrying 12 random nucleotides introduced a unique molecular identifier onto each TCR beta cDNA molecule. Each sample yielded at least 3 million CDR3-containing paired-end reads. The Mint cDNA synthesis kit, primed by a TRBC-specific oligonucleotide, was used to synthesize first-strand cDNA from all RNA. All cDNA was treated with uracil-DNA glycosylase and then went through a first 18-cycle PCR with the universal primers M1SS and BC2_uni_R. On the authors' methods: For normalization, 1 million high-quality reads were randomly selected from each sample, with every read carrying a distinct molecular identifier. Reads sharing molecular identifiers were discarded rather than binned into consensus sequences. MiTCR, run with a Q25 quality threshold and the strictest error-elimination algorithm, handled CDR3 identification, clonotype clustering and error correction. A nonparametric unseen species model using Euler transformation provided a lower-bound estimate of total TCR beta diversity. TCRdb handled the public reads itself, with Q25 trimming in fastp and clone calling in MiXCR, and kept productive beta chains. Every entry covers one CDR3 protein and lists the most common genes and DNA from its rows. These V and J calls derive from TCRdb rather than the authors' analysis. The sample table lists roughly 790,000 distinct CDR3 sequences, approximately 43% of them with a count of one. 20% to 25% of the sample is taken by the ten largest.

The 39 donors, aged roughly 6 to 100 years, were systemically healthy Caucasian individuals from Russia. Around 10 milliliters of peripheral blood were collected from each donor into EDTA-treated Vacutainer tubes. Ficoll-Paque density-gradient centrifugation was used to isolate PBMCs, with at least 7 million per sample. Trizol reagent was used to extract total RNA from the PBMCs, yielding at least 5 micrograms per sample. Naive CD45RAhigh/CD27high T cell percentages were measured by flow cytometry on a PBMC aliquot from every donor. The study at large found these results: Observed TCR beta diversity correlated strongly with the percentage of naive T cells measured by flow cytometry. Compared with the aged group, more naive CD4+ T cells, fewer expanded clones and increased TCR diversity were shown by the long-lived group, suggesting age selection. Because the CMV infection status of the donors was unknown, age-related changes in expanded clonotypes may potentially have been confounded. Estimates of total diversity based on one million sequenced T cells were regarded as lower bounds and as underestimates. Since profiling was done on bulk unsorted PBMCs, naive and antigen-experienced compartments could not be conclusively compared. As age increased, observed TCR beta diversity per million T cells dropped in a roughly linear way, and a significant reduction was already evident by age about 40.

This sequence originates from a woman in her sixties or seventies in good health. The sequencing sample was made of blood.

The DNA sequence is given as TGTGCCAGCAGAGCGCCCGACAATGAGCAGTACTTC. It encodes CASRAPDNEQYF. In this chain, TRBV6-6 is recombined with TRBJ2-5, with the D gene too uncertain to name. The CDR3 spans 12 residues, from the cysteine through the phenylalanine. This entry keeps only the CDR3 DNA: 36 bases, framed from base 1. The junction carries 16 bases between V and J, which are trimmed by 6 bases and 11 bases respectively. The germline V gene (reference sequence) provides CDR1 MNHNY and CDR2 SVGAGI.